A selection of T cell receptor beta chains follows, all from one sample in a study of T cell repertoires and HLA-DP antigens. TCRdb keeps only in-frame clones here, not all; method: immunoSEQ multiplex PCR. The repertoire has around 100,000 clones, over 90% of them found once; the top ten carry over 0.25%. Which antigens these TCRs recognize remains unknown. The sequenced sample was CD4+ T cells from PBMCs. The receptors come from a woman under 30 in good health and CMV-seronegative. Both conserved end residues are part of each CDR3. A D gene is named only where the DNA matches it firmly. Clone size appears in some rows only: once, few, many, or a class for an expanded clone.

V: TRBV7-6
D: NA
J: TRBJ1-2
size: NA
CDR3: CASSPKRWNYGYTF
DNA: TGTGCCAGCAGCCCGAAGCGATGGAACTATGGCTACACCTTC

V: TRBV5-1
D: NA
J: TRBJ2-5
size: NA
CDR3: CASKGLRGEIETQYF
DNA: TGCGCCAGCAAGGGCCTCAGGGGGGAGATAGAGACCCAGTACTTC

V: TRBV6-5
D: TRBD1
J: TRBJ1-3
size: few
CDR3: CASRGTALSGNTIYF
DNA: TGTGCCAGCAGGGGGACAGCCCTCTCTGGAAACACCATATATTTT

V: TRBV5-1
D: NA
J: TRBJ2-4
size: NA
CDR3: CASSATVSAQNIQYF
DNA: TGCGCCAGCAGCGCCACGGTTTCGGCCCAAAACATTCAGTACTTC

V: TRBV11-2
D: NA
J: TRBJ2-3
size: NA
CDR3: CASSLTTSFSTDTQYF
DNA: TGTGCCAGCAGCCTAACTACTAGTTTTAGCACAGATACGCAGTATTTT

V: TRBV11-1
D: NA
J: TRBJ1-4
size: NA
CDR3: CASSRAVAVGEKLFF
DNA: TGTGCCAGCAGCCGGGCGGTGGCCGTGGGTGAAAAACTGTTTTTT

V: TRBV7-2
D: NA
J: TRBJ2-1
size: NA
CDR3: CASSPRRGSSYNEQFF
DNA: TGTGCCAGCAGCCCCCGTAGGGGCAGCTCCTACAATGAGCAGTTCTTC

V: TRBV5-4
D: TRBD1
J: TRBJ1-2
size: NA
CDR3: CASSLAQGGNYGYTF
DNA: TGTGCCAGCAGCTTGGCGCAGGGGGGGAACTATGGCTACACCTTC

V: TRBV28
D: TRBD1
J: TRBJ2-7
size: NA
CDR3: CASKLTGADYEQYF
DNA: TGTGCCAGCAAATTGACAGGGGCGGACTACGAGCAGTACTTC

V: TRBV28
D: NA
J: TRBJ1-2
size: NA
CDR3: CATGDGFRYGYTF
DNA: TGTGCCACCGGAGACGGGTTTAGGTATGGCTACACCTTC

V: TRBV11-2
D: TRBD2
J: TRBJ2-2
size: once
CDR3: CASSFTAGVNTGELFF
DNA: TGTGCCAGCAGCTTCACAGCGGGAGTAAACACCGGGGAGCTGTTTTTT

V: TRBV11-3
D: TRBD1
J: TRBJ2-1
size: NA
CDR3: CASSPMWDRGYNEQFF
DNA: TGTGCCAGCAGCCCTATGTGGGACAGGGGTTACAATGAGCAGTTCTTC

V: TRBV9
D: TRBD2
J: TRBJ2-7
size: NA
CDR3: CASSVGTSGKDEQYF
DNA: TGTGCCAGCAGCGTAGGGACTAGCGGGAAAGACGAGCAGTACTTC

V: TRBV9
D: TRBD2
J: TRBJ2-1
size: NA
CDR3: CASSGRTSGGPGQFF
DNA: TGTGCCAGCAGCGGACGGACTAGCGGGGGACCTGGGCAGTTCTTC

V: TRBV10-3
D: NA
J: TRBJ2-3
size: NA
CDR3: CAISPGTDTQYF
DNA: TGTGCCATCAGCCCAGGGACAGATACGCAGTATTTT

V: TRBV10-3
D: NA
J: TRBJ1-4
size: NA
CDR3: CAISEGMRTNEKLFF
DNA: TGTGCCATCAGTGAGGGCATGAGGACTAATGAAAAACTGTTTTTT

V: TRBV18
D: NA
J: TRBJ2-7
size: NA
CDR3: CASSPPGTEQYF
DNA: TGTGCCAGCTCCCCGCCGGGTACGGAGCAGTACTTC